Listed here are 17 T cell receptor beta chains from one sample, sequenced in a study of CD8+CD57+ T cells in acquired aplastic anemia. Before being chosen for sequencing, patients had shown CD8+CD57+ cell expansion by flow cytometry. Genomic DNA provided the template from which TCR beta VDJ and CDR3 profiles were obtained. TCRdb redid the calling of the reads with MiXCR, one entry per CDR3 protein. The table has roughly 200,000 distinct CDR3 sequences, more than 55% seen once; the top ten hold roughly 61%. Sequenced material: sorted CD4+, CD8+, or CD8+CD57+ T cells (not recorded which) from PBMCs. The receptors were sampled from a human donor with aplastic anemia.

The chain recombines TRBV20-1 with TRBJ2-4, with 7 positions matching TRBD2. CDR3 length: 15 residues. V lost 0 bases and J lost 6; bases outside the gene matches: 8. Per the germline V gene, CDR1 is DFQATT and CDR2 is SNEGSKA (reference sequence). Written as DNA, the CDR3 is TGCAGTGCTAGAGATCGGACTAGGGGAGGAAACATTCAGTACTTC. Its protein is CSARDRTRGGNIQYF.

The rearrangement uses TRBV2 and TRBJ1-1, with a tentative D call TRBD1 (5 bases). V lost 4 bases and J lost 0, with 6 bases in between. Germline V gives CDR1 SNHLY, CDR2 FYNNEI. CDR3 length: 13 residues. Here the CDR3 reads CASSGQLNTEAFF. For the CDR3, the DNA is TGTGCCAGCAGTGGACAGCTGAACACTGAAGCTTTCTTT. The variable domain in full, completed from reference TRBV2 and TRBJ1-1, reads EPEVTQTPSHQVTQMGQEVILRCVPISNHLYFYWYRQILGQKVEFLVSFYNNEISEKSEIFDDQFSVERPDGSNFTLKIRSTKLEDSAMYFCASSGQLNTEAFFGQGTRLTVV.

This clonotype has at least ten counts. The CDR3 DNA follows: TGCAGCGTTGAAGGTGGGGGGACAGCAACCTACGAGCAGTACTTC. Protein sequence: CSVEGGGTATYEQYF. V is TRBV29-1 and J is TRBJ2-7; D perhaps matches TRBD1 (7 bases). The CDR3 runs to 15 residues. The V end lost 1 base, the J end lost 2 bases, and 15 bases lay between the germline ends. Germline V gene sequence: CDR1 SQVTM, CDR2 ANQGSEA.

The rearrangement joins TRBV28 to TRBJ1-1, with a weak D call TRBD1 (6 bases). There are 15 residues in the CDR3. Trimming shortened V by 7 bases and J by 0 bases, and 15 bases separated the two germline ends. Germline loops: CDR1 MDHEN, CDR2 SYDVKM. The CDR3 DNA follows: TGTGCCAGCATCTGGGCAGGGGTGATGAACACTGAAGCTTTCTTT. It encodes CASIWAGVMNTEAFF.

The chain links TRBV9 to TRBJ2-6; TRBD1 aligns across 8 bases. V shed 4 bases and J 2 bases; nucleotides not matched to a gene: 2. The CDR3 totals 15 residues. Germline assignment: CDR1 SGDLS and CDR2 YYNGEE. CDR3 sequence: CASSMTGAGANVLTF. The CDR3, as DNA: TGTGCCAGCAGCATGACAGGGGCTGGGGCCAACGTCCTGACTTTC.

On this clonotype: A read error may produce the germline difference seen at one junction end. The chain employs TRBV6-1 and TRBJ1-1; D remains unclear. Germline V gene lookup returns CDR1 MNHNS and CDR2 SASEGT. The length of the CDR3 is 9 residues. The CDR3 nucleotides read TGTGCCAGTGAAACTGAAGCTTTCTTC. Protein product: CASETEAFF.

This clonotype was counted a few times. The chain couples TRBV7-9 to TRBJ1-1; D unresolved. Germline V gene data show CDR1 as SEHNR and CDR2 as FQNEAQ (reference sequence). The CDR3 covers 12 residues. V lost 7 bases, J lost 2 bases, and 8 bases lay in between. CDR3 nucleotide sequence: TGTGCCAGCATCGGACTCAACACTGAAGCTTTCTTT. It is translated as CASIGLNTEAFF. Full variable domain (remainder filled in from reference TRBV7-9 and TRBJ1-1): DTGVSQNPRHKITKRGQNVTFRCDPISEHNRLYWYRQTLGQGPEFLTYFQNEAQLEKSRLLSDRFSAERPKGSFSTLEIQRTEQGDSAMYLCASIGLNTEAFFGQGTRLTVV.

This clonotype has a single count. This chain connects TRBV2 to TRBJ1-2; D gene uncertain. Germline CDR1 SNHLY, CDR2 FYNNEI. Deletions cut 5 bases from V and 3 bases from J, with 13 bases between. The CDR3 covers 14 residues. CDR3 coding DNA: TGTGCCAGCAGTCCCGTGGCATCTGACTATGGCTACACCTTC. Translated, it gives CASSPVASDYGYTF.

J is TRBJ1-1 and V is TRBV28; no reliable D call. Trimming removed 4 bases from V and 5 bases from J, with 20 bases in between. The CDR3 consists of 16 residues. The germline V gene encodes CDR1 MDHEN and CDR2 SYDVKM. CDR3 loop: CASSSNVVGPETEAFF. The CDR3 DNA follows: TGTGCCAGCAGTTCGAATGTCGTGGGCCCGGAAACTGAAGCTTTCTTT.

This clonotype turned up a few times. This chain links TRBV10-3 with TRBJ1-5, with 7 bases lining up with TRBD1. This CDR3 contains 14 residues. CDR1 and CDR2 from the germline V gene are ENHRY and SYGVKD. The J segment lost 6 bases and the V segment lost 0 bases, leaving 2 bases of the junction unmatched. Here the CDR3 DNA reads TGTGCCATCAGTGAGTCGAAGGGGGCTCAGCCCCAGCATTTT. It is translated as CAISESKGAQPQHF.

The chain uses TRBV19 and TRBJ1-1; D is undetermined. Trimming cost V 8 bases and J 5 bases, with 9 bases left between them. Looked up from germline, CDR1 is LNHDA and CDR2 is SQIVND (reference sequence). This CDR3 is 11 amino acids long. The CDR3, as DNA: TGTGCCAGTCTGACATCTACTGAAGCTTTCTTT. It specifies CASLTSTEAFF.

This clonotype was detected many times. The chain has TRBV7-9 and TRBJ1-2; D is perhaps TRBD1 (5 bases). V shed 1 base and J shed 4 bases, with 10 bases lying between them. This CDR3 spans 14 amino acids. Germline V gene lookup returns CDR1 SEHNR and CDR2 FQNEAQ (reference sequence). The CDR3 coding sequence is TGTGCCAGCAGCTTAGAGGGGAAACTCTATGGCTACACCTTC. This sequence encodes CASSLEGKLYGYTF.

The chain links TRBV9 to TRBJ1-1; D is ambiguous. Germline V lookup: CDR1 SGDLS, CDR2 YYNGEE. This CDR3 region has 13 residues. Trimming cost V 2 bases and J 3 bases, with 8 bases left between them. CDR3 DNA sequence: TGTGCCAGCAGCGTTTCTCTGGACACTGAAGCTTTCTTT. The encoded protein is CASSVSLDTEAFF. Based on the CDR3 plus reference TRBV9 and TRBJ1-1, the full variable domain is DSGVTQTPKHLITATGQRVTLRCSPRSGDLSVYWYQQSLDQGLQFLIQYYNGEERAKGNILERFSAQQFPDLHSELNLSSLELGDSALYFCASSVSLDTEAFFGQGTRLTVV.

The gene calls are TRBV15 and TRBJ2-2; D perhaps matches TRBD2 (5 bases). The germline gives CDR1 LNHNV, CDR2 YYDKDF (reference sequence). The CDR3 consists of 13 residues. V was trimmed by 2 bases and J by 5 bases, leaving 6 bases between them. CDR3 nucleotide sequence: TGTGCCACCAGCAGAAGGGAGACCGGGGAGCTGTTTTTT. Amino acid sequence: CATSRRETGELFF.

V gene TRBV5-1 combines with J gene TRBJ2-7; no reliable D call. This CDR3 contains 13 residues. Germline V lookup: CDR1 SGHRS, CDR2 YFSETQ. Trimming took 0 bases from V and 2 from J, leaving 6 bases between them. CDR3 bases: TGCGCCAGCAGCTTGGACACCCCCTACGAGCAGTACTTC. Its protein is CASSLDTPYEQYF.

The chain combines TRBV2 with TRBJ1-5, with no clear D. Per the germline V gene, CDR1 is SNHLY and CDR2 is FYNNEI. The V end lost 4 bases, the J end lost 1 base, and 14 bases lay between the germline ends. This CDR3 is 16 amino acids long. The CDR3 DNA is TGTGCCAGCAGTGGGGCAGCCCAAGGGAGCAATCAGCCCCAGCATTTT. Its protein is CASSGAAQGSNQPQHF.

This chain links TRBV7-2 with TRBJ1-1, with TRBD1 matching 8 bases. V was pared by 7 bases and J by 5 bases, with 6 bases of the junction left unmatched. The CDR3 runs to 13 residues. From germline, CDR1 is SGHTA and CDR2 FQGNSA. CDR3 sequence reads: CASTERQGTEAFF. The CDR3 bases are TGTGCCAGCACCGAACGACAGGGGACTGAAGCTTTCTTT.